This TCR beta chain was sequenced during a study of blood T cell repertoires in COVID-19. Overall study context: The United States, Italy and Spain supplied acute and convalescent COVID-19 samples. Nucleic acid was either cDNA or gDNA, and it came from T cells, B-cell-depleted T cells, or PBMCs.

Trimming stripped 5 bases from V and 8 bases from J, with 8 bases between. CDR3 length equals 11 residues. The germline V gene encodes CDR1 SGHKS and CDR2 YYEKEE (reference sequence). Authors' data handling: The authors estimated nucleated cell counts from reference gene primer amplification. Clones were sequenced by immunoSEQ multiplex PCR, and TCRdb holds only the in-frame ones, with some missing. D and trimming come from the DNA, and the V and J calls and clone size come from that table. The table lists tens of thousands of clones, around 82% of them singletons. The chain is built from TRBV5-5 and TRBJ2-1; D gene uncertain. The sample consisted of peripheral blood. The clonotype originates from a woman over 75 with acute or convalescent COVID-19. DNA for the CDR3: TGTGCCAGCAGGAGTTACTATGAGCAGTTCTTC. Translating gives CASRSYYEQFF. Filled out from reference TRBV5-5 and TRBJ2-1, the complete variable domain reads DAGVTQSPTHLIKTRGQQVTLRCSPISGHKSVSWYQQVLGQGPQFIFQYYEKEERGRGNFPDRFSARQFPNYSSELNVNALLLGDSALYLCASRSYYEQFFGPGTRLTVL.